This TCR beta chain derives from a study of cytomegalovirus exposure and HLA in healthy donors. With respect to this clone: Its target is not known.

Study-level findings and limits: V segments that were indistinguishable, TRBV6-2 and TRBV6-3 among them, were omitted from analysis. A later analysis found most CMV-associated TCR beta chains apparently HLA-restricted. Associated with cytomegalovirus, according to the listing, were 150 to 200 TCR beta chains.

Germline CDR1 and CDR2: KGHSH and LQKENI. There are 16 residues in the CDR3. Trimming stripped 6 bases from V and 5 bases from J, with 22 bases between. With 60 Vbeta and 13 Jbeta primers, the PCR was carried out. Produced via immunoSEQ multiplex PCR; TCRdb's table is partial and in-frame only. The repertoire holds 150,000 to 200,000 clones, 75% seen once, with 7.7% in the top ten. Sequencing was done on a sample of PBMCs. This receptor was taken from a woman aged 40 to 55 in good health and CMV-seropositive. V gene TRBV18 combines with J gene TRBJ1-2; D is possibly TRBD1 (6 bases). The CDR3: CASSPGTLVGGYGYTF. Written as DNA, the CDR3 is TGTGCCAGCTCCCCAGGGACACTTGTCGGGGGGTATGGCTACACCTTC.